This entry is about one T cell receptor (beta chain). Its antigen remains undetermined. Base qualities are not provided; no much larger clone lies one nucleotide away. This sample is drawn from a study of shared clonotypes between healthy human individuals (dated by TCRdb to the early 2020s). Study-level background: The cohort comprised two women and three men aged 18 to 49 years. For each donor, three plates each were used for CD4 naive and CD4 memory, two plates were used for CD8 naive, and one plate was used for CD8 memory. Blood TCR repertoires of a handful of healthy adults were deeply sequenced to estimate repertoire size and the extent of clonotype sharing between individuals. To increase sequencing depth and limit assay-specific biases, TCR repertoire library preparation and sequencing were carried out by different laboratories using diverse techniques. Leukapheresis yielded between about 0.8 and 9.5 billion PBMCs per donor.

The CDR3 runs 14 amino acids, cysteine and phenylalanine included. Only the CDR3 portion is preserved as DNA: 42 bases, with reading frame beginning at the first base. According to the germline V gene, CDR1 reads MNHEY and CDR2 reads SVGAGI. V loses 8 bases of germline sequence and J loses 7 bases, and the interval between the two ends is 20 bases. Donors were healthy HIV-negative adults with no recently reported acute infections or vaccinations. All donors were Caucasian adults living in Nashville, Tennessee, USA. Magnetic negative selection was used to enrich CD4+ T cells, after which naive cells were positively selected on CD45RA and the negative fraction became the memory subset. Blood was collected by leukapheresis, and PBMCs were isolated by Ficoll-Histopaque density gradient centrifugation and then cryopreserved in liquid nitrogen vapor phase. Analytical flow cytometry was used to check the purity and quantity of every magnetically sorted T cell population. Genomic DNA was isolated from each sorted fraction and quantified by UV absorbance on a Nanodrop 2000c.

TCR CDR3 regions were amplified from genomic DNA by multiplex PCR using the deep immunoSEQ assay. Extracted genomic DNA from each cell subset was distributed evenly across all wells of several immunoSEQ 96-well plates, and each plate was treated as a replicate. For sorted subsets, about 0.2 ug genomic DNA, equal to 30,000 to 35,000 T cell genomes, was loaded into each replicate PCR. Purified libraries were measured with a Qubit 3.0 fluorometer, size-checked on a Bioanalyzer 2100, and measured again with the KAPA Library Quantification kit. Every immunoSEQ 96-well plate was sequenced on a separate single-read 150-cycle Illumina NextSeq 550 flow cell. The paper's processing steps were these. Because the immunoSEQ output included only junctional sequences and no quality scores, the filtering could not be the same as the filtering used for full-length reads. To assign V/J genes and CDR3, sequences were annotated using PyIR, a Python wrapper for IgBLAST v1.9, with IMGT germline references. Reads were filtered out if the reads had weak V/J assignments (E-value above 1e-6), no CDR3, stop codons, out-of-frame junctions, or ambiguous translated residues. V3J clonotypes were defined as sequences sharing the same inferred V gene, J gene, and CDR3 amino acid sequence. The percentage overlap between two repertoires was calculated by dividing the number of shared unique clonotypes by the size of the smaller repertoire. Richness of each repertoire was evaluated using RTK rarefaction, the Chao1 estimator, and Recon v2.1 estimates of unobserved clonotypes. Generation probabilities for all TCRbeta clonotypes obtained by the gDNA method from several donors were computed using OLGA. TCRdb obtained this table from immuneACCESS and retained in-frame rearrangements with V and J assigned. These tables miss some clones; where compared with another copy, unresolved V genes account for less than half of the shortfall, and the remainder is unexplained. The V and J calls and the clone size are those of that table, but D and trimming were determined from the DNA. The sample records some 1,100,000 clones, around 78% of which are singletons. Around 0.47% of the sample is in the top ten clones.

Broad study findings and their caveats: Higher generation probabilities were observed for clonotypes shared by all four sorted-subset donors than for non-shared clonotypes. The genetic and exposure-history diversity represented was limited by the small number of donors. Sharing across a few donors was observed for about 5% of naive CD4, over 3% of naive CD8, 2% to 2.5% of memory CD4, and over 0.3% of memory CD8 clonotypes. Pairwise subsampling indicated that sequencing depth was expected to affect the degree of clonotype sharing among donors. Naive subsets generally had larger estimated clonotype richness than memory subsets did. Even with the large sequencing depth, rarefaction of the sorted-subset datasets indicated that sequencing was incomplete. Sampling was restricted to blood, and TCR repertoires in tissues likely differ from the TCR repertoires found in blood.

This sequence was found in a man between 18 and 29 years old in good health. Some clones in this sample may be carry-over from other donors' samples. Material: memory CD4+ T cells from PBMCs. The sample's cell subset or site label, decoded: CD45RA-negative fraction. The V gene is TRBV6-5 and the J gene is TRBJ1-2; TRBD1 is a weak D gene call, 5 bases matching. This receptor carries the CDR3 CASGASLLPSGYTF. The sequenced DNA: TGTGCCAGCGGGGCTAGCCTGTTGCCTTCTGGCTACACCTTC.